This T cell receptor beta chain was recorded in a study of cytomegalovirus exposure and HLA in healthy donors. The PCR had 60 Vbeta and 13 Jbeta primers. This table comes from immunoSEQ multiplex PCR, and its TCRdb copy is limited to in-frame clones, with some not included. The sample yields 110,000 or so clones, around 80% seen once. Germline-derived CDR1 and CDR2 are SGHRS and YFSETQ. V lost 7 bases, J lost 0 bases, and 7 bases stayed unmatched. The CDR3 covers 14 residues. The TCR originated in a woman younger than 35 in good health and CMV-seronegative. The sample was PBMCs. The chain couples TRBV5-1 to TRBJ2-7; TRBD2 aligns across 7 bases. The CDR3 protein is CASWDYPISYEQYF. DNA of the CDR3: TGCGCCAGCTGGGACTACCCAATCTCCTACGAGCAGTACTTC.